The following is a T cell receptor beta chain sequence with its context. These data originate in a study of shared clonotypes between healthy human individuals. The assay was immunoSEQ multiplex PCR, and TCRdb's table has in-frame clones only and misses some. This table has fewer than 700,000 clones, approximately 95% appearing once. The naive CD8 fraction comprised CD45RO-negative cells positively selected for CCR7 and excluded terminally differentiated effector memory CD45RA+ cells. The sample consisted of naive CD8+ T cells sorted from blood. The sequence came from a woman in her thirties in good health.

CDR3 sequence (DNA): TGTGCCAGCAGTTTCGGCGGGACACTCTACGAGCAGTACTTC. This encodes CASSFGGTLYEQYF. The V and J genes are TRBV27 and TRBJ2-7; TRBD1 or TRBD2 may be the D gene (6 bases each). CDR3 length: 14 residues. The germline V gene encodes CDR1 MNHEY and CDR2 SMNVEV (reference sequence). V lost 3 bases to trimming and J lost 3 bases, with 12 bases between them.